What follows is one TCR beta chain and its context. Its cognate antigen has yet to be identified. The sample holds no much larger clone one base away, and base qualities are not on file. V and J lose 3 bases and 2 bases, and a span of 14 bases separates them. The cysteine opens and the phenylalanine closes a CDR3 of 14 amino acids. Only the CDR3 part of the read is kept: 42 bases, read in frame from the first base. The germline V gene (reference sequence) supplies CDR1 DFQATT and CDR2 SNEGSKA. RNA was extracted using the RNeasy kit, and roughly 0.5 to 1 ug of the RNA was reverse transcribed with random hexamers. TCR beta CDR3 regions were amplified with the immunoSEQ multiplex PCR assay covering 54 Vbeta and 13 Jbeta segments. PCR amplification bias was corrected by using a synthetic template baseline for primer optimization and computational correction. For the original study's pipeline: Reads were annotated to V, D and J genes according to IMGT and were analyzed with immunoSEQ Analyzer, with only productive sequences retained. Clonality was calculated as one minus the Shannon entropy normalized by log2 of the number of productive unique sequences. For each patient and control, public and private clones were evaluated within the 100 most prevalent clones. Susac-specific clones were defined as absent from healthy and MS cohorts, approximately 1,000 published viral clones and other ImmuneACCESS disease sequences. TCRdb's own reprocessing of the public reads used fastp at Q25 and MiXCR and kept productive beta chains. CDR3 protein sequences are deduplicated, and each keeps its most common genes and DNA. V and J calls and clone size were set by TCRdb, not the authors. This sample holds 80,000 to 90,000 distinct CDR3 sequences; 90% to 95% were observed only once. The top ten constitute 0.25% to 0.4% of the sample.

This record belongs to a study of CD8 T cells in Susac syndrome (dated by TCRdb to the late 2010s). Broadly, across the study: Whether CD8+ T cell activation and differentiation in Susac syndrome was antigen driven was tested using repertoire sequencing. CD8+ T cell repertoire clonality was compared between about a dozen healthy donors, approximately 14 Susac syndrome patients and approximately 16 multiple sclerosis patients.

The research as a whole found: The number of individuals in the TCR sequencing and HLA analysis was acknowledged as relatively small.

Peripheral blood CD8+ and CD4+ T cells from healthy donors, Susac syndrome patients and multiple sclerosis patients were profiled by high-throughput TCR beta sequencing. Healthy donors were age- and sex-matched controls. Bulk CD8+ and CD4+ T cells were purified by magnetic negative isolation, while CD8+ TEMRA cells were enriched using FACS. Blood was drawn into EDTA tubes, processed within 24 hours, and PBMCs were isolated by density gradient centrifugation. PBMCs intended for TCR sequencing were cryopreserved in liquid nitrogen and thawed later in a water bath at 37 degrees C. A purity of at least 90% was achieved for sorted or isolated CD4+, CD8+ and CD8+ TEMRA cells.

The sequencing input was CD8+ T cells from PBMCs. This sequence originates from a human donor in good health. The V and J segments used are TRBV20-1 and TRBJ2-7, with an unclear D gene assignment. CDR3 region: CSASGSPNAYEQYF. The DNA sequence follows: TGCAGTGCTAGCGGCAGCCCGAATGCCTACGAGCAGTACTTC.